This paragraph reports one T cell receptor beta chain. Its antigen is unknown. TCRdb passed the 5' RACE reads through MiXCR, listing each CDR3 protein once. The sample carries approximately 260,000 distinct CDR3 sequences, 15% to 20% recorded once. The data derive from a study of T-cell memory formation after mild COVID-19. Broader study findings: Some clones that responded were present in memory (sampled pre-infection), which suggests cross-reactive memory joined. A balance of CD4 and CD8 characterized clones contracting day 15 to 85, whereas later expanders leaned CD4+.

The CDR3 totals 16 residues. Germline CDR1 MNHEY, CDR2 SVGEGT. With V trimmed by 5 bases and J by 2 bases, 7 bases remained unmatched. The origin of this receptor is a man younger than 35 who had mild COVID-19 (a few samples of this study predate the infection). Cell type and time point are not known. The sample comprised PBMCs or a T cell subset sorted from them (not recorded which). The V and J genes are TRBV6-2 or TRBV6-3 and TRBJ2-3, with TRBD2 identical over 10 bases. The DNA of the CDR3 is TGTGCCAGCAGTGCTAGCGGGGGCTACATCACAGATACGCAGTATTTT. This encodes CASSASGGYITDTQYF.